A selection of T cell receptor beta chains follows, all from one sample in a study of control samples from healthy donors and cancer patients. Clones were sequenced by immunoSEQ multiplex PCR, and TCRdb holds only the in-frame ones, with some missing. The repertoire holds roughly 130,000 clones, with about 94% as singletons. What was sequenced was PBMCs. The origin of the receptors is a man between 60 and 75 years old with colorectal cancer. CDR3s include the opening cysteine and the closing phenylalanine or tryptophan. D genes are given only for firm matches. Part of the rows lack a size; the others show once, few, many or a class for expanded clones.

j_call d_call clone_size v_call cdr3_nt cdr3_aa
TRBJ2-3 TRBD1 - TRBV5-1 TGCGCCAGCAGCGGACAGGGGCAAAGCACAGATACGCAGTATTTT CASSGQGQSTDTQYF
TRBJ2-3 TRBD1 - TRBV10-3 TGTGCCGCCCGACAGGGGTTCGGCACAGATACGCAGTATTTT CAARQGFGTDTQYF
TRBJ2-1 - - TRBV19 TGTGCCAGTAGTATAGGAGAGTTCGACGCCCATGAGCAGTTCTTC CASSIGEFDAHEQFF
TRBJ1-1 - - TRBV7-9 TGTGCCAGCAGCATCCCGGGGGATACGAGAGCTTTCTTT CASSIPGDTRAFF
TRBJ1-2 - - TRBV30 TGTGCCTGCGGACAGCAATTCTATGGCTACACCTTC CACGQQFYGYTF
TRBJ2-7 - - TRBV4-2 TGTGCCAGCAGCCAAGATAGGTCCAGAACGGGGGGCAACCCCTACGAGCAGTACTTC CASSQDRSRTGGNPYEQYF
TRBJ2-5 TRBD2 - TRBV9 TGTGCCAGCAGCCGCGGACTAGCGGGGGCGCGGGGGGAGACCCAGTACTTC CASSRGLAGARGETQYF
TRBJ2-7 - - TRBV29-1 TGCAGCGTTTGGACAGCCTCCTACGAGCAGTACTTC CSVWTASYEQYF
TRBJ2-7 TRBD1 few TRBV19 TGTGCCAGTAGTACGAGGATGCAGGGGGCCGGCGAGCAGTACTTC CASSTRMQGAGEQYF
TRBJ2-3 - - TRBV5-6 TGTGCCAGCAGCTTGGCTGATTACACAGATACGCAGTATTTT CASSLADYTDTQYF
TRBJ2-7 - - TRBV6-6 TGTGCCAGCAGTTACTCGACCGAGCAGTACTTC CASSYSTEQYF
TRBJ2-7 - - TRBV24-1 TGTGCCACCAGTGGGTCATCCTACGAGCAGTACTTC CATSGSSYEQYF
TRBJ1-6 - - TRBV19 TGTGCCAGTAGTATAGCAGGGACCAATTCACCCCTCCACTTT CASSIAGTNSPLHF
TRBJ1-5 TRBD1 - TRBV5-6 TGTGCCAGCAGCGTCGGACAGGCTGGGAATCAGCCCCAGCATTTT CASSVGQAGNQPQHF
TRBJ1-2 - - TRBV18 TGTGCCAGCTCACCAGGGGGGATAGCCTATGGCTACACCTTC CASSPGGIAYGYTF
TRBJ2-5 TRBD1 - TRBV5-4 TGTGCCAGTAGACAGGGGGCGAAAGGGGAGACCCAGTACTTC CASRQGAKGETQYF
TRBJ2-7 - - TRBV6-5 TGTGCCAGCGGAAAACAGGTGCTCGGGTCCTACGAGCAGTACTTC CASGKQVLGSYEQYF
TRBJ1-5 TRBD1 - TRBV15 TGTGCCACCAGCAGGGACAGGGGCGCTCAGCCCCAGCATTTT CATSRDRGAQPQHF
TRBJ2-1 - - TRBV6-6 TGTGCCAGCAGTTACTTGGGGGGCGAGCAGTTCTTC CASSYLGGEQFF
TRBJ2-5 - - TRBV5-1 TGCGCCAGCACCTTAGACTACCGGGGGACCCAGTACTTC CASTLDYRGTQYF
TRBJ1-3 TRBD1 - TRBV5-4 TGTGCCAGCAGCTTCGACAGGGTGGCTGGAAACACCATATATTTT CASSFDRVAGNTIYF
TRBJ2-3 TRBD2 - TRBV6-1 TGTGCCAGCAGTGAAGCCGGTAGCGGGAGCACAGATACGCAGTATTTT CASSEAGSGSTDTQYF
TRBJ1-4 TRBD1 - TRBV3-1/TRBV3-2 TGTGCCAGCAGCTCGACAGGGAGAGGTGAAAAACTGTTTTTT CASSSTGRGEKLFF
TRBJ1-1 TRBD1 - TRBV5-6 TGTGCCAGCAGCCTAGACAGGGGGCTCACTGAAGCTTTCTTT CASSLDRGLTEAFF
TRBJ2-6 TRBD2 - TRBV5-1 TGCGCCAGCAGCCCCGGGGGGGGTTTCTTCTCTGGGGCCAACGTCCTGACTTTC CASSPGGGFFSGANVLTF
TRBJ1-2 TRBD1 once TRBV5-4 TGTGCCAGCAGCCCTCCAGGGGGGGTACGCTATGGCTACACCTTC CASSPPGGVRYGYTF
TRBJ2-2 - - TRBV5-5 TGTGCCAGCAGCAACGGGACAACGAACACCGGGGAGCTGTTTTTT CASSNGTTNTGELFF
TRBJ2-5 TRBD1 - TRBV9 TGTGCCAGCAGCGTAAGGGGGCAACAGGAGACCCAGTACTTC CASSVRGQQETQYF
TRBJ2-1 - - TRBV3-1/TRBV3-2 TGTGCCAGCAGCCAAGTATCTGCTGAGCAGTTCTTC CASSQVSAEQFF
TRBJ1-5 - - TRBV7-2 TGTGCCAGCAGCTCCCGGAGGGCCGGTCCTTATCAGCCCCAGCATTTT CASSSRRAGPYQPQHF
TRBJ1-3 - - TRBV6-6 TGTGCCAGCAGTCAGACCGGCGCTGGTCTTGTGGGAGCTGGAAACACCATATATTTT CASSQTGAGLVGAGNTIYF